These 9 T cell receptor beta chains were sequenced from one sample in a study of T-cell reconstitution after alpha-beta-depleted transplantation in children. Unique molecular identifiers were built into the TCRbeta library. TCRdb re-derived calls from the PCR reads in MiXCR, one entry per CDR3 protein. The sample shows more than 400,000 distinct CDR3 sequences, about an eighth of them seen only once. The material was PBMCs, mostly from graft donor cells, obtained 180 days after TCRalphabeta/CD19-depleted stem cell transplant. These receptors were collected from a female patient aged 2-15 years who had a stem cell transplant for aplastic anemia, so the T cells may come from the graft donor.

This clonotype was found a few times. The chain employs TRBV6-2 or TRBV6-3 and TRBJ2-4; D gene unclear. Trimming took off 5 bases at V and 1 base at J, with 6 bases between the two ends. The CDR3 runs to 13 residues. CDR1 is MNHEY, CDR2 SVGEGT, per germline. CDR3 coding DNA: TGTGCCAGCAGTCCTTGGGCCAAAAACATTCAGTACTTC. It encodes CASSPWAKNIQYF.

The rearrangement links TRBV20-1 to TRBJ2-3; D gene ambiguous. Germline values: CDR1 DFQATT, CDR2 SNEGSKA (reference sequence). The CDR3 length is 17 residues. V was clipped by 0 bases and J by 4 bases, with 20 bases between them. The CDR3 bases are TGCAGTGCTAGAGACCGCTCCGGCAGCGACGGCGCAGATACGCAGTATTTT. Residues: CSARDRSGSDGADTQYF.

The J gene is TRBJ2-1, the V gene TRBV9; D call uncertain. Trimming stripped 3 bases from V and 8 bases from J, with 12 bases between. Germline lookup yields CDR1 SGDLS and CDR2 YYNGEE. The CDR3 extends over 13 amino acids. The CDR3: CASSETPGHEQFF. CDR3 coding DNA: TGTGCCAGCAGCGAAACTCCTGGTCATGAGCAGTTCTTC.

This clonotype was counted a few times. The chain joins TRBV11-3 to TRBJ2-1; TRBD2 aligns across 11 bases. The CDR3 spans 16 residues. Germline CDR1 reads SGHNT; CDR2 reads YENEEA. V trimming: 5 bases; J trimming: 7 bases; junction bases outside the gene matches: 10. CDR3 DNA: TGTGCCAGCAGCGCCGAGGGACTAGCGGACTGGAATGAGCAGTTCTTC. Amino acid sequence: CASSAEGLADWNEQFF.

V usage is TRBV29-1 and J usage is TRBJ2-2; TRBD1 matches 7 bases. Losses at the gene ends were 6 bases for V and 1 base for J; bases not matched to a gene: 5. The germline CDR1 and CDR2 sequences are SQVTM and ANQGSEA. This CDR3 comprises 14 residues. CDR3: CSVPGQRNTGELFF. DNA of the CDR3: TGCAGCGTCCCGGGACAGAGGAACACCGGGGAGCTGTTTTTT.

The V and J genes are TRBV14 and TRBJ1-1, with D perhaps TRBD1 (5 bases). The CDR3 is 12 amino acids. V lost 4 bases to trimming and J lost 10 bases, with 13 bases between them. Germline-derived CDR1 and CDR2 are SGHDN and FVKESK. The CDR3 region is CASSPLGVGAFF. The CDR3 nucleotides read TGTGCCAGCAGCCCCCTAGGGGTCGGAGCTTTCTTT. The full variable domain, rest sourced from reference TRBV14 and TRBJ1-1, is EAGVTQFPSHSVIEKGQTVTLRCDPISGHDNLYWYRRVMGKEIKFLLHFVKESKQDESGMPNNRFLAERTGGTYSTLKVQPAELEDSGVYFCASSPLGVGAFFGQGTRLTVV.

This clonotype was counted a few times. V usage is TRBV29-1 and J usage is TRBJ2-3; D unresolved. This CDR3 has 12 residues. V lost 5 bases, J lost 3 bases, and 9 bases lay in between. From germline, CDR1 is SQVTM and CDR2 ANQGSEA. The chain's CDR3 is CSVFTATDTQYF. DNA for the CDR3: TGCAGCGTTTTTACAGCTACAGATACGCAGTATTTT.

This clonotype is medium-sized (0.01 to 0.1%) in the sample. This chain links TRBV5-1 with TRBJ1-1; D is ambiguous. Germline CDR1 reads SGHRS; CDR2 reads YFSETQ. V was clipped by 6 bases and J by 1 base, with 4 bases between them. The CDR3 extends over 11 amino acids. The chain's CDR3 is CASKGNTEAFF. The CDR3 DNA reads as TGCGCCAGCAAAGGGAACACTGAAGCTTTCTTT.

This clonotype has a count of ten or more. The rearrangement uses TRBV28 and TRBJ2-1, with D perhaps TRBD2 (6 bases). Trimming removed 2 bases from V and 8 bases from J, with 22 bases in between. The CDR3 totals 17 residues. Per germline, CDR1 MDHEN and CDR2 SYDVKM. DNA of the CDR3: TGTGCCAGCAGTTTAGGGGCCGGGACCGGGGGTTTCGATGAGCAGTTCTTC. Translated: CASSLGAGTGGFDEQFF.